This TCR beta chain was retrieved from a study of T cell responses to AZD1222 COVID-19 vaccine. Study conclusions and caveats: Dominant at 160-218 and 743-854, vaccine-associated CD4 TCRs also spanned spike. Regions left unmutated in variants are reportedly the target of nearly half of spike-specific TCRs. Compared with day 0, the breadth and depth of the Spike-specific TCR repertoire rose significantly after two doses of AZD1222.

The CDR3 totals 15 residues. V was trimmed by 4 bases and J by 4 bases, leaving 14 bases between them. Germline CDR1 is LGHDT and CDR2 is YNNKEL (reference sequence). Concerning this clone itself: What it binds is unknown.

The protocol was immunoSEQ multiplex PCR, while the TCRdb copy is restricted to in-frame clones and leaves out a portion. The table lists around 95,000 clones, about 87% of them singletons, with around 4.4% in the top ten. The sequenced sample was peripheral blood, obtained on day 0 of MenACWY control vaccination. The rearrangement links TRBV3-1 (or the pseudogene TRBV3-2) to TRBJ1-5; D not certain. The clonotype was recovered from an adult in good health. For the CDR3, the DNA is TGTGCCAGCAGCCCCCGGACGGGAATAAATCAGCCCCAGCATTTT. This gives the protein CASSPRTGINQPQHF.